Listed here are 6 T cell receptor beta chains from one sample, sequenced in a study of T cells in Graves' hyperthyroidism and ophthalmopathy. TCR beta CDR3 region amplification was performed from RNA transcripts. The HTBI primer set was used in a first-round RT-PCR of the TCR CDR3. TCRdb ran MiXCR on the multiplex PCR reads and lists one entry per CDR3 protein. The sample includes 450,000 to 650,000 distinct CDR3 sequences, over 12% seen only once; the top ten take about 7%. The sample was blood. The receptor set was obtained from a young woman with Graves' ophthalmopathy.

With regard to this clonotype: One base away lies a much larger clone, so this may be a sequencing read error. This chain connects TRBV15 to TRBJ1-1; D remains ambiguous. The length of the CDR3 is 12 residues. The V end was cut by 2 bases, the J end by 1 base, with 2 bases between. Germline CDR1 is LNHNV and CDR2 is YYDKDF (reference sequence). Here the CDR3 reads CATSRPNTEAFF. CDR3 DNA sequence: TGTGCCACCAGCAGACCGAACACTGAAGCTTTCTTT.

V and J are TRBV20-1 and TRBJ2-5; 11 bases agree with TRBD2. J was trimmed by 5 bases and V by 7 bases; bases with no gene match: 15. The CDR3 has 16 amino acids. Germline assignment: CDR1 DFQATT and CDR2 SNEGSKA (reference sequence). The CDR3: CSEFLAGGPSEETQYF. CDR3 nucleotides: TGCAGTGAATTTTTAGCGGGAGGGCCCTCGGAGGAGACCCAGTACTTC.

This clonotype has more than one count but fewer than ten. The chain links TRBV10-3 to TRBJ2-1; 8 bases agree with TRBD2. Per germline, CDR1 ENHRY and CDR2 SYGVKD. V shed 8 bases and J 1 base; nucleotides not matched to a gene: 7. This CDR3 region has 15 residues. This CDR3 reads CAIGGREASYNEQFF. In DNA, the CDR3 is TGTGCCATCGGAGGGCGGGAGGCTTCCTACAATGAGCAGTTCTTC.

This clonotype was recorded many times. The rearrangement joins TRBV12-5 to TRBJ1-3; D is possibly TRBD1 (6 bases). Trimming pared 1 base from V and 0 bases from J, leaving 7 bases between. Looked up from germline, CDR1 is LGHNT and CDR2 is FRNRAP. The CDR3 sequence is 15 residues long. CDR3 sequence reads: CASGLGGPSGNTIYF. The DNA of the CDR3 is TGTGCTAGTGGTTTGGGGGGGCCCTCTGGAAACACCATATATTTT. The whole variable domain, filled in from reference TRBV12-5 and TRBJ1-3, reads DARVTQTPRHKVTEMGQEVTMRCQPILGHNTVFWYRQTMMQGLELLAYFRNRAPLDDSGMPKDRFSAEMPDATLATLKIQPSEPRDSAVYFCASGLGGPSGNTIYFGEGSWLTVV.

At least ten counts were recorded for this clonotype. The rearrangement joins TRBV13 to TRBJ2-1; 8 bases line up with TRBD2. The CDR3 has 12 amino acids. Germline CDR1 and CDR2: PRHDT and FYEKMQ (reference sequence). V shed 1 base, J shed 13 bases, and the junction held 3 bases outside the gene matches. CDR3 in amino acids: CASSLDRGGQFF. DNA for the CDR3: TGTGCCAGCAGCTTAGATCGGGGGGGTCAGTTCTTC.

This chain uses TRBV24-1 with TRBJ1-5, with a tentative D call TRBD1 (6 bases). The CDR3 is made up of 13 amino acids. V dropped 5 bases and J dropped 7 bases, with 11 bases sitting between them. From germline, CDR1 is KGHDR and CDR2 SFDVKD. CDR3 DNA sequence: TGTGCCACCAGTGTACAGGGCGACCAGCCCCAGCATTTT. It encodes CATSVQGDQPQHF.